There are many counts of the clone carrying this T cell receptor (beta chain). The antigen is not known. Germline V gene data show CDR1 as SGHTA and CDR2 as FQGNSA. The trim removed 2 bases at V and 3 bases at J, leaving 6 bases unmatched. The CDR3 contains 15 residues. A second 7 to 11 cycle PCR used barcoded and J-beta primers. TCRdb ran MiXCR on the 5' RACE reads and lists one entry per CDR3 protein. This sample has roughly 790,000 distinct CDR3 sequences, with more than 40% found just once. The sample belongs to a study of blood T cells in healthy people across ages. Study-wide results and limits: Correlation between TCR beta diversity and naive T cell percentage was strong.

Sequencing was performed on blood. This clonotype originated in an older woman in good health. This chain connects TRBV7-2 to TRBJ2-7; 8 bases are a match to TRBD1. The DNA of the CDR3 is TGTGCCAGCAGCTTAACGGGACAGGTTCACTACGAGCAGTACTTC. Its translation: CASSLTGQVHYEQYF.